A selection of T cell receptor beta chains follows, all from one sample in a study of control samples from healthy donors and cancer patients. Sequencing was performed with immunoSEQ multiplex PCR; in TCRdb, only in-frame clones are kept and a portion is missing. Among about 84,000 clones listed, 91% were seen once. Sequences were obtained from blood. The receptors stem from a man between 25 and 39 years old in good health. Each CDR3 is given with its conserved first and last residue. Each record gives: D gene, V gene, clone size, J gene, CDR3 DNA, CDR3 protein. A D gene is named only where the DNA matches it firmly. A row's size may be missing; if present it is once, few, many or a size class.

.,TRBV27,.,TRBJ1-4,TGTGCCAGCAGCTTAACAGGGCCGGCAACTAATGAAAAACTGTTTTTT,CASSLTGPATNEKLFF
.,TRBV28,.,TRBJ1-6,TGTGCCAGCAGTTTAGGCTTTAGCTCCTATAATTCACCCCTCCACTTT,CASSLGFSSYNSPLHF
.,TRBV6-5,once,TRBJ1-2,TGTGCCAGCAGTACCCGGGGCTGGGTCACCTTC,CASSTRGWVTF
TRBD1,TRBV15,.,TRBJ2-1,TGTGCCACCAGCATCGGTAGAGGGGGCATGAATGAGCAGTTCTTC,CATSIGRGGMNEQFF
TRBD2,TRBV5-1,.,TRBJ2-7,TGCGCCAGCAGCCCGGGACTAGACCCGCCGGGGCAGTACTTC,CASSPGLDPPGQYF
TRBD1,TRBV19,.,TRBJ1-5,TGTGCCAGTAGTATCCGGAGGGGGGCGGACAGGGCGGGTCAGCCCCAGCATTTT,CASSIRRGADRAGQPQHF
.,TRBV27,.,TRBJ2-1,TGTGCCAGCAGTTTATCGCTCCTTCGAAGCTCCTACAATGAGCAGTTCTTC,CASSLSLLRSSYNEQFF
.,TRBV19,.,TRBJ1-5,TGTGCCAGTAGTATTTTCGGCAGGAGCAATCAGCCCCAGCATTTT,CASSIFGRSNQPQHF
.,TRBV7-2,.,TRBJ2-5,TGTGCCAGCAGCCTATCTCGTGAGACCCAGTACTTC,CASSLSRETQYF
.,TRBV6-1,.,TRBJ1-3,TGTGCCAGCAGTGACGTACCTTTCGGCTCTGGAAACACCATATATTTT,CASSDVPFGSGNTIYF
TRBD1,TRBV7-9,once,TRBJ1-2,TGTGCCAGCAGCTATGGACAGGGAACAAACTATGGCTACACCTTC,CASSYGQGTNYGYTF
TRBD1,TRBV28,.,TRBJ1-5,TGTGCCAGCAGTTTGCCCCAGGGAGGGACAGGGGATTTGGGCCAGCCCCAGCATTTT,CASSLPQGGTGDLGQPQHF
TRBD1,TRBV28,.,TRBJ1-6,TGTGCCAGCAGTTTACGACGACAGGGTAATTCACCCCTCCACTTT,CASSLRRQGNSPLHF
TRBD1,TRBV9,.,TRBJ2-1,TGTGCCAGCAGCTCAGGGACAGGGAGGACGTACAATGAGCAGTTCTTC,CASSSGTGRTYNEQFF
.,TRBV19,.,TRBJ1-2,TGTGCCAGTAGTCACGGGAAGGGGATCTATGGCTACACCTTC,CASSHGKGIYGYTF
TRBD1,TRBV7-9,.,TRBJ1-2,TGTGCCAGCAGCTGCTACGGACAGGCCGGCGTGGGAGACTGCAATGGCTACACCTTC,CASSCYGQAGVGDCNGYTF
TRBD2,TRBV30,once,TRBJ2-5,TGTGCCTGGAGTGTATCTAGCGGGGGGGCGGAGACCCAGTACTTC,CAWSVSSGGAETQYF
.,TRBV19,.,TRBJ1-5,TGTGCCAGTACCCCGGGACCTTACAATCAGCCCCAGCATTTT,CASTPGPYNQPQHF
.,TRBV4-1,.,TRBJ2-3,TGCGCCAGCAGCCAAGACGGGAGTAGGACAGATACGCAGTATTTT,CASSQDGSRTDTQYF
.,TRBV7-2,.,TRBJ2-2,TGTGCCAGCAGCTTAGTCTGGGGGAACACCGGGGAGCTGTTTTTT,CASSLVWGNTGELFF
.,TRBV27,once,TRBJ2-3,TGTGCCAGCAAGGAGGCGTCTAGCACAGATACGCAGTATTTT,CASKEASSTDTQYF
.,TRBV2,.,TRBJ2-7,TGTGCCAGCAGTCCTCAGGGAAAAAGTAATCTCCCCTACGAGCAGTACTTC,CASSPQGKSNLPYEQYF
.,TRBV27,.,TRBJ2-3,TGTGCCAGCAGAACCCCAGATACGCAGTATTTT,CASRTPDTQYF
TRBD2,TRBV7-2,.,TRBJ2-3,TGTGCCAGCAGCCCCCGTCGCGGGAGGACCTCAGATACGCAGTATTTT,CASSPRRGRTSDTQYF
.,TRBV14,.,TRBJ2-3,TGTGCCAGCAGCCAAGAGCGACAGCCGGGGAGTACGCAGTATTTT,CASSQERQPGSTQYF
.,TRBV9,.,TRBJ2-7,TGTGCCAGCAGCGTAGCCCCCACGGCAACCTACGAGCAGTACTTC,CASSVAPTATYEQYF
.,TRBV4-3,.,TRBJ2-3,TGCGCCAGCAGCCCCAGGGGTATTCGGACGGGGAATTTCACAGATACGCAGTATTTT,CASSPRGIRTGNFTDTQYF
TRBD2,TRBV3-1/TRBV3-2,few,TRBJ2-7,TGTGCCAGCAGCCAAGGGCTAGCGGGTTCCATATACGAGCAGTACTTC,CASSQGLAGSIYEQYF
.,TRBV4-1,.,TRBJ2-7,TGCGCCAGCAGCCATTTGCCTCAGGGCTACGAGCAGTACTTC,CASSHLPQGYEQYF
.,TRBV21-1,.,TRBJ2-1,TGTGCCAGCAGCGGGGAGGACGAGGCCAATGAGCAGTTCTTC,CASSGEDEANEQFF
.,TRBV12-3/TRBV12-4,few,TRBJ2-7,TGTGCCAGCAGTTTTCGGGGTTCCTACGAGCAGTACTTC,CASSFRGSYEQYF
TRBD2,TRBV6-2/TRBV6-3,.,TRBJ2-1,TGTGCCAGCAGTCCACGGGTCCCGGGACTAGCGGTTTTAAGCTCCTACAATGAGCAGTTCTTC,CASSPRVPGLAVLSSYNEQFF
.,TRBV9,.,TRBJ2-7,TGTGCCAGCAGCGCATCACCGGGACCCAACTACGAGCAGTACTTC,CASSASPGPNYEQYF
TRBD1,TRBV24-1,.,TRBJ1-5,TGTGCCACCAGTGATGCAGGGGGCATTCAGCCCCAGCATTTT,CATSDAGGIQPQHF
.,TRBV5-1,.,TRBJ2-3,TGCGCCAGCAGGACGGCAGCTAGCACAGATACGCAGTATTTT,CASRTAASTDTQYF
.,TRBV7-8,few,TRBJ1-3,TGTGCCAGCAGCTTAGGCGGTGGCTCTACGTGGAGCACCATATATTTT,CASSLGGGSTWSTIYF
.,TRBV3-1/TRBV3-2,.,TRBJ2-3,TGTGCCAGCAGCCAAGATTTGGGACCCACAGATACGCAGTATTTT,CASSQDLGPTDTQYF
.,TRBV5-1,.,TRBJ1-5,TGCGCCAGCAGCCCCGGGGGCACAGATACGCAGCATTTT,CASSPGGTDTQHF
.,TRBV28,.,TRBJ2-6,TGTGCCAGCAGTTTAGGCTCGACACTTGGGGCCAACGTCCTGACTTTC,CASSLGSTLGANVLTF
.,TRBV5-1,.,TRBJ2-3,TGCGCCAGCAGCAAAGAGGCAGATACGCAGTATTTT,CASSKEADTQYF
TRBD1,TRBV7-2,.,TRBJ2-3,TGTGCCAGCAGCTTAAGCCTTACAGGGGGTTCAGATACGCAGTATTTT,CASSLSLTGGSDTQYF
.,TRBV5-6,.,TRBJ1-2,TGTGCCAGCAGCTTGGAGGGTGCAGGGAGGGGACGCTACACCTTC,CASSLEGAGRGRYTF
TRBD1,TRBV2,.,TRBJ2-7,TGTGCCAGCAGTGCCGACAGGGGATTCTACGAGCAGTACTTC,CASSADRGFYEQYF
TRBD1,TRBV12-5,.,TRBJ1-1,TGTGCTAGTGGTTTGCCAGGGGGGTTTGGCACTGAAGCTTTCTTT,CASGLPGGFGTEAFF
TRBD2,TRBV4-1,.,TRBJ2-3,TGCGCCAGCAGCCAAGATGAGGCGGGGGGTCGAGATACGCAGTATTTT,CASSQDEAGGRDTQYF
.,TRBV7-9,.,TRBJ1-2,TGTGCCAGCAGCTTAGGAAACGGACCCCTGACCGGCTACACCTTC,CASSLGNGPLTGYTF
.,TRBV27,once,TRBJ2-1,TGTGCCAGCACCCCGGGCAGGGCGAATGAGCAGTTCTTC,CASTPGRANEQFF
.,TRBV24-1,.,TRBJ1-1,TGTGCCAGCTCGGGACCGAACACTGAAGCTTTCTTT,CASSGPNTEAFF
TRBD2,TRBV7-3,.,TRBJ2-1,TGTGCCAGCAGCTCGCCGGGACTAGCGGGATACAATGAGCAGTTCTTC,CASSSPGLAGYNEQFF